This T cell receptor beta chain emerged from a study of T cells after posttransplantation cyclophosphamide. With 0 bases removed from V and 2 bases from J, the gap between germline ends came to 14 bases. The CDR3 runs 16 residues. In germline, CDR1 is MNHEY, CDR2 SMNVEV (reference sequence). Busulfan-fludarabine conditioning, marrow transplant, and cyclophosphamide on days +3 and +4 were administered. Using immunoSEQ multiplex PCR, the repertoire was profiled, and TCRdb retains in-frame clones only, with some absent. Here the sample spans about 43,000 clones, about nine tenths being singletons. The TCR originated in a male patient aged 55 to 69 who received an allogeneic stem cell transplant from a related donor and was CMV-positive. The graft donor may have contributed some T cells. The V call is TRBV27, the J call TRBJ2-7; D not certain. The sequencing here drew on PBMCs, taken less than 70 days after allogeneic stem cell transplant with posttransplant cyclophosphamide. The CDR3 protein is CASSLSVTTVTYEQYF. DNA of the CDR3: TGTGCCAGCAGTTTATCGGTGACCACAGTAACCTACGAGCAGTACTTC.